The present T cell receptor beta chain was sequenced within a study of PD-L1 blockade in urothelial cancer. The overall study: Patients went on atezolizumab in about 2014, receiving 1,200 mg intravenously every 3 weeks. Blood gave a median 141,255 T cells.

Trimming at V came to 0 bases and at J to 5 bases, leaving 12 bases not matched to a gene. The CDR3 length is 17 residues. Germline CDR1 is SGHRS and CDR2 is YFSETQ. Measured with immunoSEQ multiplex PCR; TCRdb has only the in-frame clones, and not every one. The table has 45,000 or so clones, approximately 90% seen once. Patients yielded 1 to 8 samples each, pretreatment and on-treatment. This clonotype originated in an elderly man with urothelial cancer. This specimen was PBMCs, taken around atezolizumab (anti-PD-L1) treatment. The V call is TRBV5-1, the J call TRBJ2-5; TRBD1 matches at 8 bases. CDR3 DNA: TGCGCCAGCAGCTTGGGGAGCGGACAGGGCGGAGGGGAGACCCAGTACTTC. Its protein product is CASSLGSGQGGGETQYF.